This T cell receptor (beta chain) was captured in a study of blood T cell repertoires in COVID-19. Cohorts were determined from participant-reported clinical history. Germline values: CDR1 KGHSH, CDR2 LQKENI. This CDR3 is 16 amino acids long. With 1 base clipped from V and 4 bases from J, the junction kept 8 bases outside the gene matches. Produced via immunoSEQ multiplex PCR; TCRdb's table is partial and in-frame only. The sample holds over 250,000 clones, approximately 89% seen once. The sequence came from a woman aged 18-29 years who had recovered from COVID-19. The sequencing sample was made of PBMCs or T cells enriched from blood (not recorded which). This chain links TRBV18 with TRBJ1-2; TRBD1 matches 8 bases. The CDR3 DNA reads TGTGCCAGCTCACCACAAGCGGACAGGGTTGGCTATGGCTACACCTTC. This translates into CASSPQADRVGYGYTF.